A selection of T cell receptor beta chains follows, all from one sample in a study of cytomegalovirus exposure and HLA in healthy donors. The protocol was immunoSEQ multiplex PCR, while the TCRdb copy is restricted to in-frame clones and leaves out a portion. The data contain about 190,000 clones, 70% to 80% of them seen just once; the ten biggest clones take up approximately 1.4%. Material for sequencing was PBMCs. The receptors stem from a woman aged 45-60 years in good health and CMV-seronegative. CDR3s include the opening cysteine and the closing phenylalanine or tryptophan. The D gene is left open where the match is weak. The size entry is marked missing in some rows and otherwise reads once, few, many or a size class.

>TRBV25-1|TRBD1|.|TRBJ1-5
TGTGCCAGCAGTACAGGGGGCAATCAGCTCCAGCATTTT
CASSTGGNQLQHF
>TRBV29-1|.|.|TRBJ1-3
TGCAGCGTTGTCCGAGGGGGCTCTGGAAACACCATATATTTT
CSVVRGGSGNTIYF
>TRBV18|TRBD1|.|TRBJ2-7
TGTGCCAGCTCACCATCGGGGACAGGGCTCTACGAGCAGTACTTC
CASSPSGTGLYEQYF
>TRBV15|.|.|TRBJ2-4
TGTGCCACCAGCAGATACAGGGACAACATTCAGTACTTC
CATSRYRDNIQYF
>TRBV27|TRBD1|.|TRBJ1-4
TGTGCCAGCAGTTCCGGGACAGGGAATGAAAAACTGTTTTTT
CASSSGTGNEKLFF
>TRBV2|.|.|TRBJ2-1
TGTGCCAGCAGCTACAGGGATGAGCAGTTCTTC
CASSYRDEQFF
>TRBV5-1|TRBD2|.|TRBJ2-3
TGCGCCAGCGGGTCGAGCGGGAGGATAACAGATACGCAGTATTTT
CASGSSGRITDTQYF
>TRBV25-1|TRBD1|.|TRBJ2-3
TGTGCCACCCCTCCTCCCGGTTGGACAGGGGGCACAGATACGCAGTATTTT
CATPPPGWTGGTDTQYF
>TRBV13|.|once|TRBJ1-4
TGTGCCAGCAGCCGAGCTCGGACAGACCTAAATGAAAAACTGTTTTTT
CASSRARTDLNEKLFF
>TRBV12-5|TRBD2|.|TRBJ2-3
TGTGCTAGTGGCCCCGGAGGTAGCGGGAGGTTGGCAGATACGCAGTATTTT
CASGPGGSGRLADTQYF
>TRBV29-1|TRBD1|.|TRBJ1-2
TGCAGCGTTTCCCCCGGGACAGAAGCAGTCTATGGCTACACCTTC
CSVSPGTEAVYGYTF
>TRBV5-1|.|few|TRBJ1-1
TGCGCCAGCAGCCAAGGGAGGATCATGAACACTGAAGCTTTCTTT
CASSQGRIMNTEAFF
>TRBV18|TRBD1|once|TRBJ2-2
TGTGCCAGCTTACAGGGGAGGAACACCGGGGAGCTGTTTTTT
CASLQGRNTGELFF
>TRBV29-1|.|.|TRBJ2-3
TGCAGCGTTGAAGAACGGGGGACCTACACAGATACGCAGTATTTT
CSVEERGTYTDTQYF
>TRBV19|TRBD2|.|TRBJ2-1
TGTGCCAGTAGTTTCGGGACTAGCGGGAGTATGTTCTTC
CASSFGTSGSMFF
>TRBV5-1|TRBD1|.|TRBJ1-4
TGCGCCAGCAGCCTCGGCCCATCCGGGACAGGGGGCACTGCTAATGAAAAACTGTTTTTT
CASSLGPSGTGGTANEKLFF
>TRBV7-2|TRBD2|.|TRBJ2-1
TGTGCCAGCAGCAACCCGGGACTAGGGGGAAATGAGCAGTTCTTC
CASSNPGLGGNEQFF
>TRBV7-2|.|.|TRBJ2-3
TGTGCCAGCAGCTTTAAAACGGGGGATACGCAGTATTTT
CASSFKTGDTQYF
>TRBV5-8|.|.|TRBJ1-1
TGTGCCAGCAGCTCGACTTCCAGGGGAAGGAACACTGAAGCTTTCTTT
CASSSTSRGRNTEAFF
>TRBV29-1|TRBD1|.|TRBJ1-2
TGCAGCGTTTTTGGACAGGGTAGTGGCTACACCTTC
CSVFGQGSGYTF
>TRBV2|.|few|TRBJ1-5
TGTGCCAGCAGTGGCCTTAGTTCGGGCAATCAGCCCCAGCATTTT
CASSGLSSGNQPQHF
>TRBV7-2|.|.|TRBJ1-1
TGTGCCAGCAGCCCGCTCTTCCTGGTGGCAACTGAAGCTTTCTTT
CASSPLFLVATEAFF
>TRBV6-5|TRBD1|.|TRBJ1-1
TGTGCCAGCACTTCGGGGACAGGGGCCGCTGAAGCTTTCTTT
CASTSGTGAAEAFF
>TRBV5-8|TRBD1|few|TRBJ1-4
TGTGCCAGCAGCTTGCCCGGGACAGGGGGCCAAGAAAAACTGTTTTTT
CASSLPGTGGQEKLFF
>TRBV2|.|.|TRBJ2-2
TGTGCCAGCAGCACAGGGTACACCACCGGGGAGCTGTTTTTT
CASSTGYTTGELFF
>TRBV28|TRBD1|.|TRBJ2-3
TGTGCCAGCAGTTACAGGACAGGTGGGGTAGGAAGCACAGATACGCAGTATTTT
CASSYRTGGVGSTDTQYF
>TRBV6-1|.|.|TRBJ1-5
TGTGCCAGCAGTGAATGGCAGGGTCGGGGCAATCAGCCCCAGCATTTT
CASSEWQGRGNQPQHF
>TRBV28|.|.|TRBJ1-4
TGTGCCAGCAGGGGGCATACTAATGAAAAACTGTTTTTT
CASRGHTNEKLFF
>TRBV6-5|TRBD1|.|TRBJ2-3
TGTGCCAGCAGTCCCGGGACAGGGAGGGCAGATACGCAGTATTTT
CASSPGTGRADTQYF
>TRBV14|.|once|TRBJ2-2
TGTGCCAGCAGCCAAGATAGGGGATTGGGGCTGTTTTTT
CASSQDRGLGLFF
>TRBV20-1|.|.|TRBJ2-7
TGCAGTGCTACAGGATCCTACGAGCAGTACTTC
CSATGSYEQYF
>TRBV5-6|TRBD1|.|TRBJ2-6
TGTGCCAGCCTTAGACAGGGCGCCGGGGCCAACGTCCTGACTTTC
CASLRQGAGANVLTF
>TRBV2|TRBD1|.|TRBJ2-7
TGTGCCAGCAGTTTCCAGGGGGATGGGGAGCAGTACTTC
CASSFQGDGEQYF
>TRBV5-1|TRBD2|.|TRBJ2-5
TGCGCCAGCAGCTTGGGCGGGGGAGAGACCCAGTACTTC
CASSLGGGETQYF
>TRBV14|.|.|TRBJ2-3
TGTGCCAGTTCGCTATTCACAGATACGCAGTATTTT
CASSLFTDTQYF
>TRBV9|TRBD1|.|TRBJ2-7
TGTGCCAGCAGCTCAGGGACAGGGCGATACGAGCAGTACTTC
CASSSGTGRYEQYF
>TRBV19|.|.|TRBJ1-5
TGTGCCAGTCGTGCTACTTACCAGCCCCAGCATTTT
CASRATYQPQHF
>TRBV6-5|TRBD2|.|TRBJ2-7
TGTGCCAGCAGACGGGACTACCCGAAGACAGAGCAGTACTTC
CASRRDYPKTEQYF
>TRBV5-4|TRBD2|.|TRBJ2-7
TGTGCCAGCAGCCCGGGACTAGCGGGAGTAGGGGGTAGAAACGAGCAGTACTTC
CASSPGLAGVGGRNEQYF
>TRBV5-1|.|once|TRBJ2-2
TGCGCCAGCAGCTTGCCAGCGAACACCGGGGAGCTGTTTTTT
CASSLPANTGELFF
>TRBV28|.|.|TRBJ1-1
TGTGCCAGCAGTTCCGGGACACTTGAAGCTTTCTTT
CASSSGTLEAFF
>TRBV28|TRBD1|.|TRBJ1-1
TGTGCCAGCAGTCTCCGGGACAGGGTAGGCACTGAAGCTTTCTTT
CASSLRDRVGTEAFF
>TRBV7-8|.|.|TRBJ2-6
TGTGCCAGCAGCTTAGGGACATCCAGCTCTGGGGCCAACGTCCTGACTTTC
CASSLGTSSSGANVLTF
>TRBV29-1|.|.|TRBJ2-5
TGCAGCGAACGGAGAGGGCAAGAGACCCAGTACTTC
CSERRGQETQYF
>TRBV5-4|.|.|TRBJ2-3
TGTGCCAGCAGCTTGTCTCGGGGGACCCGCACAGATACGCAGTATTTT
CASSLSRGTRTDTQYF
>TRBV7-3|.|.|TRBJ1-1
TGTGCCAGCAGCCCAGGGATCATGAACACTGAAGCTTTCTTT
CASSPGIMNTEAFF
>TRBV15|.|.|TRBJ1-3
TGTGCCACCAGCAGAGATACAGTCGCCGGAAACACCATATATTTT
CATSRDTVAGNTIYF
>TRBV6-1|TRBD2|.|TRBJ2-5
TGTGCCAGCAGTGAAGTGGAGGGACTAGTAATCGGGGAGACCCAGTACTTC
CASSEVEGLVIGETQYF
>TRBV7-2|.|.|TRBJ2-5
TGTGCCAGCAGCCATCCTGGGAGGAACCAGTACTTC
CASSHPGRNQYF
>TRBV7-2|TRBD1|.|TRBJ1-1
TGTGCCAGCAGCCCGCTCTCCGGGACAGTTATCGCGGAGACTGAAGCTTTCTTT
CASSPLSGTVIAETEAFF
>TRBV4-1|TRBD1|.|TRBJ1-4
TGCGCCAGCAGCCTGTTCCAGGGGGCTGCAACTAATGAAAAACTGTTTTTT
CASSLFQGAATNEKLFF
>TRBV18|.|once|TRBJ1-1
TGTGCCAGCTCACCGGTACAGGGAAACACTGAAGCTTTCTTT
CASSPVQGNTEAFF
>TRBV5-5|TRBD2|once|TRBJ2-7
TGTGCCAGCAGCCCGGGGGGGGGTTACGAGCAGTACTTC
CASSPGGGYEQYF
>TRBV7-7|TRBD1|once|TRBJ1-6
TGTGCTAGCAGCCTAGACAGGGAAATTTTGGGTGATTCACCCCTCCACTTT
CASSLDREILGDSPLHF
>TRBV7-8|.|.|TRBJ2-4
TGTGCCAGCAGCTTAGCAGGATCAGGGCAAGGCAAAAACATTCAGTACTTC
CASSLAGSGQGKNIQYF